This TCR beta chain is from a study of blood T cell repertoires in COVID-19. Libraries were prepared by immunoSEQ multiplex PCR; TCRdb keeps only in-frame clonotypes and omits some of them. The sample records hundreds of thousands of clones, 89% being singletons. Cohort 3 recovery required two negative PCRs, clearance, or symptom resolution. CDR3 length: 16 amino acids. Germline CDR1 LNHDA, CDR2 SQIVND (reference sequence). Trimming removed 6 bases from V and 6 bases from J; junction bases left unmatched: 10. The TCR was taken from a woman in her thirties or forties who had recovered from COVID-19. The sequenced sample consisted of PBMCs or T cells enriched from blood (not recorded which). The chain combines TRBV19 with TRBJ2-2, with 10 nucleotides matching TRBD1. DNA for the CDR3: TGTGCCAGTAGGTCCACGACAGGGGGCGCGTCCGGGGAGCTGTTTTTT. Its protein product is CASRSTTGGASGELFF.